Each of the 13 T cell receptor beta chains below was sequenced from the same sample in a study of blood T cells in healthy people across ages. With a J-beta primer mix and a sample-barcoded 5' primer, a second PCR ran about 6 to 11 cycles. TCRdb fed the 5' RACE reads into MiXCR, producing one record per CDR3 protein. Among 800,000 to 950,000 distinct CDR3 sequences listed, approximately 32% were seen once. These data also featured in a second study, about T cells of mothers and their children.

Sequenced sample: blood. The receptors were sampled from a woman aged 40 to 49 in good health.

Note on this clonotype: One end of the junction varies from germline; a read error may be responsible. This chain links TRBV4-2 with TRBJ2-7; the match to TRBD2 covers 10 bases. The germline V gene has CDR1 LGHNA and CDR2 YNFKEQ. This CDR3 is 15 amino acids long. The CDR3 sequence is CTSRSGTSDSTGQYF. CDR3 sequence (DNA): TGTACCAGCAGATCCGGGACTAGCGACTCAACAGGGCAGTACTTC.

This chain joins TRBV5-1 and TRBJ2-3; unclear D gene. The V and J ends lost 0 bases and 5 bases respectively, with 10 bases between them. This CDR3 has 14 residues. Per the germline V gene, CDR1 is SGHRS and CDR2 is YFSETQ. CDR3 residues: CASSLALSEDTQYF. The CDR3 DNA reads as TGCGCCAGCAGCTTGGCGCTCTCAGAAGATACGCAGTATTTT.

Many counts were recorded for this clonotype. The chain uses TRBV7-2 and TRBJ1-5; D is undetermined. The V end lost 2 bases, the J end lost 3 bases, and 14 bases lay between the germline ends. Germline lookup yields CDR1 SGHTA and CDR2 FQGNSA. The CDR3 spans 16 residues. CDR3: CASSLYGGMDNQPQHF. In DNA form, the CDR3 reads TGTGCCAGCAGCTTATATGGAGGGATGGACAATCAGCCCCAGCATTTT.

This clonotype has a handful of counts. V and J are TRBV7-9 and TRBJ1-1; D is uncertain. The V gene lost 5 bases and the J gene lost 3 bases, with 7 bases spanning the gap. This CDR3 spans 12 amino acids. Per the germline V gene, CDR1 is SEHNR and CDR2 is FQNEAQ (reference sequence). The CDR3: CASSKLYTEAFF. The CDR3 DNA sequence: TGTGCCAGCAGCAAACTCTACACTGAAGCTTTCTTT.

Of note for this clonotype: A junction boundary mismatches the germline segment, possibly from a read error. The J gene is TRBJ2-5, the V gene TRBV6-5, with 7 bases fitting TRBD2. The J call may be incorrect, as the DNA end agrees better with TRBJ2-7. This CDR3 has 17 amino acids. Germline CDR1 is MNHEY and CDR2 is SVGAGI. The CDR3 DNA follows: TGTGCCGGCAGTTACGGTCCTGGGGCTAGCGGATCCTACGAGCAGTACTTC. Translating gives CAGSYGPGASGSYEQYF.

The J gene is TRBJ2-2, the V gene TRBV19, with D perhaps given as TRBD1 or TRBD2 (5 bases each). Germline V gives CDR1 LNHDA, CDR2 SQIVND (reference sequence). The CDR3 totals 13 residues. V was trimmed by 3 bases and J by 6 bases, leaving 8 bases between them. CDR3 amino acids: CASSIQGPGELFF. CDR3 nucleotides: TGTGCCAGTAGTATCCAGGGACCCGGGGAGCTGTTTTTT.

This chain connects TRBV2 to TRBJ1-6; 9 bases agree with TRBD1. The germline V gene has CDR1 SNHLY and CDR2 FYNNEI. The CDR3 covers 16 residues. Unmatched junction bases numbered 11, after V lost 5 bases and J lost 9 bases. CDR3 nucleotides: TGTGCCAGCAGTCGAACCGGGACAGGGAATAGTTCACCCCTCCACTTT. This sequence encodes CASSRTGTGNSSPLHF.

The CDR3 loop is CSVVSSGPYNEQFF. The DNA of the CDR3 is TGCAGCGTTGTTTCTAGCGGGCCCTACAATGAGCAGTTCTTC. The chain links TRBV29-1 to TRBJ2-1, with 8 bases matching TRBD2. CDR3 length equals 14 residues. Trimming at V came to 4 bases and at J to 2 bases, leaving 4 bases not matched to a gene. Germline CDR1 and CDR2: SQVTM and ANQGSEA.

This clonotype was seen only a few times. The V call is TRBV5-1, the J call TRBJ2-6, with D possibly TRBD1 on 6 matching bases. From germline, CDR1 is SGHRS and CDR2 YFSETQ. The V gene lost 4 bases and the J gene lost 9 bases, with 17 bases spanning the gap. The CDR3 is 15 amino acids. The CDR3 DNA follows: TGCGCCAGCAGCCCGTACAGGGCTGGCGGCAACGTCCTGACTTTC. Translating it yields CASSPYRAGGNVLTF.

This clonotype was detected a few times. V is TRBV29-1 and J is TRBJ1-5; no reliable D call. Trimming left V 4 bases short and J 0 bases short, with 10 bases between. The CDR3 runs 14 residues. Germline V gene lookup returns CDR1 SQVTM and CDR2 ANQGSEA. The CDR3 spells CSVAGRDSNQPQHF. CDR3 sequence (DNA): TGCAGCGTTGCCGGTCGGGATAGCAATCAGCCCCAGCATTTT.

This clonotype was detected many times. The rearrangement uses TRBV5-1 and TRBJ2-6; 8 positions match TRBD1. The CDR3 covers 16 residues. Losses at the gene ends were 7 bases for V and 4 bases for J; bases not matched to a gene: 10. Germline loops: CDR1 SGHRS, CDR2 YFSETQ. The CDR3 loop is CASRNQGAEGANVLTF. As DNA, the CDR3 is TGCGCCAGCCGAAACCAGGGGGCCGAAGGGGCCAACGTCCTGACTTTC.

Remarks on this clonotype: A much larger clonotype is one base distant, so this may be a read error. The CDR3 protein is CATSDHRDVNRPQHF. The CDR3 coding sequence is TGTGCCACCAGTGACCACCGGGACGTTAATCGGCCCCAGCATTTT. The chain is built from TRBV24-1 and TRBJ1-5; D possibly corresponds to TRBD1 (5 bases). CDR1 KGHDR and CDR2 SFDVKD come from the germline V gene. This CDR3 has 15 amino acids.

As for this clonotype: A much larger clone differs by one base, so this may be a read error. The chain combines TRBV4-2 with TRBJ2-7, with D perhaps matching TRBD1 or TRBD2 (5 bases each). CDR1 is LGHNA, CDR2 YNFKEQ, per germline. This CDR3 has 17 amino acids. The CDR3 region is CVSSQPGDGGTPYEQYF. CDR3 coding DNA: TGTGTCAGCAGCCAACCCGGGGACGGCGGAACGCCCTACGAGCAGTACTTC.